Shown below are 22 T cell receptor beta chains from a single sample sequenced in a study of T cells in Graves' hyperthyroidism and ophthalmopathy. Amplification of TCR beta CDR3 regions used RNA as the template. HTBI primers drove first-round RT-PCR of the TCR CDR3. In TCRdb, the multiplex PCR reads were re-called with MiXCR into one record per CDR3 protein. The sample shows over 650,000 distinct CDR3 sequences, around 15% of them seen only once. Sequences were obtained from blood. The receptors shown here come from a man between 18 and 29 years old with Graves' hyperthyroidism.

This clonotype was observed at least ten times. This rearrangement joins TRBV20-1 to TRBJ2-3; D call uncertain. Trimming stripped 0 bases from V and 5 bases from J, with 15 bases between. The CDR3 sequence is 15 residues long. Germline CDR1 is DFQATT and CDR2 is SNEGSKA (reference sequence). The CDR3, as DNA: TGCAGTGCTAGAGATCGGACCGGTTACTTAGATACGCAGTATTTT. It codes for CSARDRTGYLDTQYF.

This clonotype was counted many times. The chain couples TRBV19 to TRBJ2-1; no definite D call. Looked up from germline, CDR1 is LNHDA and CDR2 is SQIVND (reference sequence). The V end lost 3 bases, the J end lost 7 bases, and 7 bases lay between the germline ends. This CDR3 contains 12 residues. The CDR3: CASSMSVNEQFF. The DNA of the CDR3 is TGTGCCAGTAGTATGAGTGTAAATGAGCAGTTCTTC.

The CDR3 coding sequence is TGTGCCAGCAGCCCGACTAGCGGGAGGGCGCCGTACAATGAGCAGTTCTTC. Protein sequence: CASSPTSGRAPYNEQFF. The chain employs TRBV6-2 or TRBV6-3 and TRBJ2-1, with 14 bases fitting TRBD2. J was trimmed by 4 bases and V by 6 bases; bases with no gene match: 8. There are 17 residues in the CDR3. CDR1 and CDR2 from the germline V gene are MNHEY and SVGEGT.

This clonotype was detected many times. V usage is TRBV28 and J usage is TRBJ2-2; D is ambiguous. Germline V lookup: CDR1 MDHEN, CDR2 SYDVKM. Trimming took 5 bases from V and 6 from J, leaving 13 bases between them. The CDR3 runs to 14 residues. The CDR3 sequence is CASSPTVRPGELFF. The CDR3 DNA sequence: TGTGCCAGCAGTCCGACCGTTCGGCCCGGGGAGCTGTTTTTT.

CDR3 sequence reads: CASLRLAGAPKNIQYF. The CDR3 coding sequence is TGTGCCAGCCTGAGACTAGCGGGAGCTCCCAAAAACATTCAGTACTTC. The V and J genes are TRBV28 and TRBJ2-4; 12 nucleotides agree with TRBD2. CDR1 is MDHEN and CDR2 is SYDVKM in the germline V gene. The CDR3 covers 16 residues. V lost 8 bases and J lost 2; bases outside the gene matches: 7.

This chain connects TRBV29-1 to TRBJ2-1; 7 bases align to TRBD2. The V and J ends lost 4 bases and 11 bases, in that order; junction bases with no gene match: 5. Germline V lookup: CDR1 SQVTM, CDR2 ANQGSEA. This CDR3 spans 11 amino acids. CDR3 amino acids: CSVVVGTKQFF. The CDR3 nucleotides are TGCAGCGTTGTAGTCGGGACTAAGCAGTTCTTC.

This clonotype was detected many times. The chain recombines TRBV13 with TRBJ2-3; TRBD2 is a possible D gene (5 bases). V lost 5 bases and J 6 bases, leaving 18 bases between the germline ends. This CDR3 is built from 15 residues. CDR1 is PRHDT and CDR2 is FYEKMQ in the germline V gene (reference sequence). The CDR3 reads CASSLQRSVGDTQYF. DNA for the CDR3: TGTGCCAGCAGCCTCCAGCGGTCCGTGGGGGATACGCAGTATTTT.

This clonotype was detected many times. CDR3 DNA: TGTGCCAGCACTCAGGGACTAGCCAAAAACATTCAGTACTTC. Translating it yields CASTQGLAKNIQYF. The gene calls are TRBV12-3 or TRBV12-4 and TRBJ2-4, with a weak D call TRBD2 (6 bases). This CDR3 contains 14 residues. Trimming cost V 7 bases and J 0 bases, with 10 bases left between them.

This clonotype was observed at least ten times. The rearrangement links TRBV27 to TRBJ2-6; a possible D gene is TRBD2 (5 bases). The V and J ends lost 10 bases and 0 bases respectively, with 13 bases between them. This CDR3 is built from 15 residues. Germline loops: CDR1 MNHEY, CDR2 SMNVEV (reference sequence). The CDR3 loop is CATGMLFSGANVLTF. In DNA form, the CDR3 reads TGTGCCACCGGGATGCTCTTCTCTGGGGCCAACGTCCTGACTTTC.

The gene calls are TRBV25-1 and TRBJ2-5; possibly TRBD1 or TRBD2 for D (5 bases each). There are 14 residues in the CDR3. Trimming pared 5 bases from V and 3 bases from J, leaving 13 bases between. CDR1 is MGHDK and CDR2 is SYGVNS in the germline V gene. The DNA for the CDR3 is TGTGCCAGCAGTTCGGGGCCCTGGGAAGAGACCCAGTACTTC. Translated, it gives CASSSGPWEETQYF.

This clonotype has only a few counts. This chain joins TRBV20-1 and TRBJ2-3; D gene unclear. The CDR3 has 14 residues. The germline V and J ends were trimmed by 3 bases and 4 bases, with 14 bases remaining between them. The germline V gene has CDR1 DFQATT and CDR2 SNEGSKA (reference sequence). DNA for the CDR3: TGCAGTGCTAGGCCCCTTGGTCAAGCAGATACGCAGTATTTT. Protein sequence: CSARPLGQADTQYF.

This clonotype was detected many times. Here the CDR3 DNA reads TGTGCCAGCAATGACAGGGGGGGCCAAGAGACCCAGTACTTC. Its protein is CASNDRGGQETQYF. This sequence joins TRBV2 and TRBJ2-5; 9 bases match TRBD1. Looked up from germline, CDR1 is SNHLY and CDR2 is FYNNEI. Unmatched junction bases numbered 4, after V lost 7 bases and J lost 1 base. CDR3 length equals 14 residues. Full variable domain (outside the CDR3, taken from reference TRBV2 and TRBJ2-5): EPEVTQTPSHQVTQMGQEVILRCVPISNHLYFYWYRQILGQKVEFLVSFYNNEISEKSEIFDDQFSVERPDGSNFTLKIRSTKLEDSAMYFCASNDRGGQETQYFGPGTRLLVL.

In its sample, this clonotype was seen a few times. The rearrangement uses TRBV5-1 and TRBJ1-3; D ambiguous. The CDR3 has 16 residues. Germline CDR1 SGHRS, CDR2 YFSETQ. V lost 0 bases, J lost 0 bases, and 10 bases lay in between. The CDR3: CASSLAGGNSGNTIYF. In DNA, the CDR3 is TGCGCCAGCAGCTTGGCCGGCGGCAACTCTGGAAACACCATATATTTT.

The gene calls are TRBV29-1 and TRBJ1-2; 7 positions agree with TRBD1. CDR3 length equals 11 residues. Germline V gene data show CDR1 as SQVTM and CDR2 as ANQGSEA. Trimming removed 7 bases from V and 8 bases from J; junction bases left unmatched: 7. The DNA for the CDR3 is TGCAGCGCTGACAGGGTATCCGGCTACACCTTC. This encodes CSADRVSGYTF.

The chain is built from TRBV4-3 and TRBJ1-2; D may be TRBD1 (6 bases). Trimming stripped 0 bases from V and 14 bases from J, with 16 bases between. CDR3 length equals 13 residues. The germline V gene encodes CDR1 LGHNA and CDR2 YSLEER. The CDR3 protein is CASSQDGSSQGTF. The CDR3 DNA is TGCGCCAGCAGCCAAGATGGTTCGAGCCAGGGGACCTTC.

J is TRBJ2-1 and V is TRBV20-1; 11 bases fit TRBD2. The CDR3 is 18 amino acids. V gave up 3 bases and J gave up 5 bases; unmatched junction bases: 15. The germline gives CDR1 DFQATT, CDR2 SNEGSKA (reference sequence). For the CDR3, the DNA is TGCAGTGCTAGGCCTAGCGGGAGGTGGGTGTATGGGAACAATGAGCAGTTCTTC. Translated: CSARPSGRWVYGNNEQFF.

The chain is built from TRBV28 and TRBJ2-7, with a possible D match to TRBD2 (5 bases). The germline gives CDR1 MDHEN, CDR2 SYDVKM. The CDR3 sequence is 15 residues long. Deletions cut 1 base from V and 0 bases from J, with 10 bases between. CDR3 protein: CASSLFRESSYEQYF. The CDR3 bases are TGTGCCAGCAGTTTATTTCGGGAAAGCTCCTACGAGCAGTACTTC.

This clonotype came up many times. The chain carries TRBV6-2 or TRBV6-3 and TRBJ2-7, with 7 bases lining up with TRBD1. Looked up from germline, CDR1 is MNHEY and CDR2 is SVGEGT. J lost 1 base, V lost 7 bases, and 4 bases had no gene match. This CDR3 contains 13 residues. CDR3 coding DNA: TGTGCCAGCATTCCGACAGGGTCCTACGAGCAGTACTTC. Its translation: CASIPTGSYEQYF.

The CDR3 is CASSLSGYQETQYF. In DNA form, the CDR3 reads TGTGCCAGCTCACTCTCGGGATACCAAGAGACCCAGTACTTC. The rearrangement uses TRBV18 and TRBJ2-5; D is possibly TRBD2 (5 bases). V was clipped by 4 bases and J by 0 bases, with 9 bases between them. The CDR3 has 14 amino acids. Germline V gives CDR1 KGHSH, CDR2 LQKENI.

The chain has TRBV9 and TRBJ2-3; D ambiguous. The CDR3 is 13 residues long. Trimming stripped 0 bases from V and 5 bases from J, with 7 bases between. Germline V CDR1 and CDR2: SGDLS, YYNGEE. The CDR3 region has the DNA TGTGCCAGCAGCGTAGGGTGGCAAGATACGCAGTATTTT. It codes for CASSVGWQDTQYF.

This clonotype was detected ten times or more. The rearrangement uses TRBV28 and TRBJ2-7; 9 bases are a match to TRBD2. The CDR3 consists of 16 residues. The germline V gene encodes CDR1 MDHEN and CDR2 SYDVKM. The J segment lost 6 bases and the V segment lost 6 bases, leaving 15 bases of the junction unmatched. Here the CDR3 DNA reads TGTGCCAGCAGCCCGGGGCGGTTGCGCGGGAGGGGCGAGCAGTACTTC. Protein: CASSPGRLRGRGEQYF.

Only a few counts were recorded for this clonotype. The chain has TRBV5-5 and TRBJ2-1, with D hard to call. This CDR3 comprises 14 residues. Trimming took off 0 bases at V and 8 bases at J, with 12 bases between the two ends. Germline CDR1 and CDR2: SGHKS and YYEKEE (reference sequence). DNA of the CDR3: TGTGCCAGCAGCTTGGCGGGCCATATACATGAGCAGTTCTTC. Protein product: CASSLAGHIHEQFF.